This T cell receptor beta chain was identified in a study of tumor-infiltrating lymphocytes in localized non-small cell lung cancer. Study-wide background: Each patient gave resected tumor and non-adjacent uninvolved lung tissue.

The data were produced by immunoSEQ multiplex PCR, yet TCRdb's version contains in-frame clones alone and is incomplete. The sample lists 15,000 to 20,000 clones; 73% were seen once. V gave up 3 bases and J gave up 5 bases; unmatched junction bases: 5. The CDR3 is 16 amino acids. Germline-derived CDR1 and CDR2 are SGHDT and YYEEEE. Study-level findings and limits: Compared with uninvolved lung, tumors showed higher T cell infiltration by TCRbeta sequencing. T-cell fraction did not differ between immunotypes IM1 and IM2.

Comment on this clone: Its antigen remains unidentified.

The chain recombines TRBV5-6 with TRBJ1-6; 10 bases agree with TRBD1. The sample taken for sequencing was lung tumor tissue. The receptor was derived from a human donor with non-small cell lung cancer. CDR3 coding DNA: TGTGCCAGCAGCTACAGGACAGGGGGGAATAATTCACCCCTCCACTTT. The encoded protein is CASSYRTGGNNSPLHF.